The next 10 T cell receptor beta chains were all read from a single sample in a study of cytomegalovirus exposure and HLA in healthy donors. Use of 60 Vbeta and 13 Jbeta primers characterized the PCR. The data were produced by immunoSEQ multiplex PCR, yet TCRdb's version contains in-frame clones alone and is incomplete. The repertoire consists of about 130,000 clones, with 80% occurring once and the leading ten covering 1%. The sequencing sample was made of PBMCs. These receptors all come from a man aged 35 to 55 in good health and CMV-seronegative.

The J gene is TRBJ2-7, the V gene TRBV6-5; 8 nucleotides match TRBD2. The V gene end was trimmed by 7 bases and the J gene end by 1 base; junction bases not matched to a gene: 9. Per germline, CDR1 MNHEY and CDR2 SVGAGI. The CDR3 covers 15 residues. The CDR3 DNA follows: TGTGCCAGCACACCTGGGGAGCGGGAGTCCTACGAGCAGTACTTC. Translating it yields CASTPGERESYEQYF.

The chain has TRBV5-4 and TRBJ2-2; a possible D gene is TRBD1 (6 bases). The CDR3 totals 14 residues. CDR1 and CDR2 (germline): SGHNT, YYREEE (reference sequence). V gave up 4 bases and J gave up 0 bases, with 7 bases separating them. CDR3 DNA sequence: TGTGCCAGCAGCGGACAGTCGAACACCGGGGAGCTGTTTTTT. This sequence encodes CASSGQSNTGELFF.

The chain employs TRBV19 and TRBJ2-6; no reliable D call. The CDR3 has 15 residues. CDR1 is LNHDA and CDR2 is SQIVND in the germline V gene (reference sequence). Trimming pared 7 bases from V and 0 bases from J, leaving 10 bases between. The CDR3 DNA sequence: TGTGCCAGTACCCAGGATGGCTCTGGGGCCAACGTCCTGACTTTC. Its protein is CASTQDGSGANVLTF.

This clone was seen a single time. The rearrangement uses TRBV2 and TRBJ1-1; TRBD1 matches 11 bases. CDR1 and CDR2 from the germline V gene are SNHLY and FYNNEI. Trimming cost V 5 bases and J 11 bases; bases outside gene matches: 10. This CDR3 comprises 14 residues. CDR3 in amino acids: CASSPRTGGFVAFF. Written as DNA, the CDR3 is TGTGCCAGCAGTCCCCGGACAGGGGGCTTCGTGGCTTTCTTT. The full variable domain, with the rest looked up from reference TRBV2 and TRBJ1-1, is EPEVTQTPSHQVTQMGQEVILRCVPISNHLYFYWYRQILGQKVEFLVSFYNNEISEKSEIFDDQFSVERPDGSNFTLKIRSTKLEDSAMYFCASSPRTGGFVAFFGQGTRLTVV.

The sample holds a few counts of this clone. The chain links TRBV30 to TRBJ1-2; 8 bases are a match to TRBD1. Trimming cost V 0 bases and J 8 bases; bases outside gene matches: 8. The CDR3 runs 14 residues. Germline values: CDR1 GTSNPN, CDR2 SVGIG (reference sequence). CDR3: CAWSVQGDVIGYTF. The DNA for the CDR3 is TGTGCCTGGAGTGTACAGGGGGACGTCATAGGCTACACCTTC.

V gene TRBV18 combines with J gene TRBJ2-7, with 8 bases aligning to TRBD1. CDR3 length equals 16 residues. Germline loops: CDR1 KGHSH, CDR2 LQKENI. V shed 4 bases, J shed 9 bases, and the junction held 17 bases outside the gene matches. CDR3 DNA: TGTGCCAGCTCACTTGCGACAGGGGATATCTCTGATGGGCAGTACTTC. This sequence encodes CASSLATGDISDGQYF.

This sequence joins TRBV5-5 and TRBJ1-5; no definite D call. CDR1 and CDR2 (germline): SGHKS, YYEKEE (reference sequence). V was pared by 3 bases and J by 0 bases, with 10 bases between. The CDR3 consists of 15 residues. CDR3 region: CASSSDRSSNQPQHF. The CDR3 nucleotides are TGTGCCAGCAGCTCTGATCGGTCTAGCAATCAGCCCCAGCATTTT. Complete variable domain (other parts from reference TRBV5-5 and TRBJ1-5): DAGVTQSPTHLIKTRGQQVTLRCSPISGHKSVSWYQQVLGQGPQFIFQYYEKEERGRGNFPDRFSARQFPNYSSELNVNALLLGDSALYLCASSSDRSSNQPQHFGDGTRLSIL.

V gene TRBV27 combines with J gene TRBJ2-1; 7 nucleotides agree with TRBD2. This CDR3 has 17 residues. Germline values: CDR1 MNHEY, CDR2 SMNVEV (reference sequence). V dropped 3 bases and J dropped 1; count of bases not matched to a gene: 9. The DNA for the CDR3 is TGTGCCAGCAGTTTCCAGACTAGCAGGTTATCCTACAATGAGCAGTTCTTC. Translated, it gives CASSFQTSRLSYNEQFF.

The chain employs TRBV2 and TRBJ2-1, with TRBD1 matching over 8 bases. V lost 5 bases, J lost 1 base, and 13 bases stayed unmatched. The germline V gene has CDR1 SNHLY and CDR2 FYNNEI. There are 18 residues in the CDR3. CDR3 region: CASSWDRTPARSYNEQFF. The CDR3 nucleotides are TGTGCCAGCAGTTGGGACAGGACCCCAGCGCGGTCCTACAATGAGCAGTTCTTC.

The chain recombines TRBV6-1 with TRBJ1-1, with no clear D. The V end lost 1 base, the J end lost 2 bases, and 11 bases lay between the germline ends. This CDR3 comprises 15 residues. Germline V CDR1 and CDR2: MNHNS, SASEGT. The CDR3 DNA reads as TGTGCCAGCAGTGAAGGCGGGTTAGGAAACACTGAAGCTTTCTTT. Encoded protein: CASSEGGLGNTEAFF.